One sample yielded the 32 T cell receptor beta chains listed below, sequenced in a study of post-analysis software for immune sequencing data. Unique molecular identifiers had been added to the TCR beta cDNA libraries. TCRdb redid the calling of the PCR reads with MiXCR, one entry per CDR3 protein. The sample shows roughly 800,000 distinct CDR3 sequences, under 60% of them seen only once. General study results and limits: A handful of TRBV segments, including TRBV5-6, TRBV5-1 and TRBV20-1, were more frequent in patients than controls.

For these TCRs, the target antigens are not known. Sequences were obtained from blood. The receptor set was obtained from a girl aged 10 to 17 with multiple sclerosis.

V and J are TRBV7-9 and TRBJ2-5; possible D gene TRBD2, 6 bases. The tail of the sequence fits TRBJ2-7 better, so the J call may be wrong. Per germline, CDR1 SEHNR and CDR2 FQNEAQ (reference sequence). The CDR3 length is 15 residues. CDR3 region: CASSAPGSGDYEQYF. As DNA, the CDR3 is TGTGCCAGCAGCGCCCCAGGTTCGGGGGACTACGAGCAGTACTTC.

The J gene is TRBJ1-1, the V gene TRBV18; no reliable D call. The germline V and J ends were trimmed by 3 bases and 1 base, with 6 bases remaining between them. Germline V gene lookup returns CDR1 KGHSH and CDR2 LQKENI. The CDR3 is 13 amino acids. This chain's CDR3 is CASSPATNTEAFF. In DNA, the CDR3 is TGTGCCAGCTCACCGGCGACGAACACTGAAGCTTTCTTT. Looking up the rest from reference TRBV18 and TRBJ1-1 gives the full variable domain: NAGVMQNPRHLVRRRGQEARLRCSPMKGHSHVYWYRQLPEEGLKFMVYLQKENIIDESGMPKERFSAEFPKEGPSILRIQQVVRGDSAAYFCASSPATNTEAFFGQGTRLTVV.

The chain is built from TRBV5-1 and TRBJ1-4; no clear D. CDR3 length: 15 residues. The ends were cut back, 0 bases at V and 7 bases at J, with 13 bases in the middle. CDR1 SGHRS and CDR2 YFSETQ come from the germline V gene. CDR3 DNA sequence: TGCGCCAGCAGCTTGGAGGCGGCGGGAGGTGAAAAACTGTTTTTT. It codes for CASSLEAAGGEKLFF.

The chain uses TRBV29-1 and TRBJ1-1; D uncertain. Germline V gene lookup returns CDR1 SQVTM and CDR2 ANQGSEA. V shed 2 bases and J shed 8 bases, with 6 bases lying between them. This CDR3 is 10 amino acids long. CDR3 sequence (DNA): TGCAGCGTTGAACCGGGAGAAGCTTTCTTT. It encodes CSVEPGEAFF.

This clonotype was counted between two and nine times. The chain recombines TRBV6-5 with TRBJ1-2, with 11 bases lining up with TRBD1. V trimming: 6 bases; J trimming: 8 bases; junction bases outside the gene matches: 2. This CDR3 has 12 residues. CDR1 is MNHEY, CDR2 SVGAGI, per germline. The CDR3 loop is CASSGQGAGYTF. CDR3 coding DNA: TGTGCCAGCAGCGGACAGGGGGCCGGCTACACCTTC.

In its sample, this clonotype was seen a few times. The chain employs TRBV6-5 and TRBJ1-2, with D maybe TRBD1 (6 bases). Germline loops: CDR1 MNHEY, CDR2 SVGAGI. The CDR3 is made up of 17 amino acids. The V gene lost 0 bases and the J gene lost 8 bases, with 22 bases spanning the gap. The CDR3 region has the DNA TGTGCCAGCAGTTACTCAAACCCCGCGAAGGGGGTTCGAGGCTACACCTTC. It is translated as CASSYSNPAKGVRGYTF.

The J gene is TRBJ2-1, the V gene TRBV11-2; TRBD2 aligns across 8 bases. CDR3 length: 15 amino acids. Trimming took 5 bases from V and 6 from J; bases not matched to a gene: 9. From germline, CDR1 is SGHAT and CDR2 FQNNGV. As DNA, the CDR3 is TGTGCCAGCAGCCAGCAAAGCGGGAGTGGCAATGAGCAGTTCTTC. Residues: CASSQQSGSGNEQFF.

The J gene is TRBJ2-5, the V gene TRBV7-2, with TRBD1 matching over 7 bases. The J call could be wrong; TRBJ2-7 is a better fit for the DNA end. CDR1 is SGHTA, CDR2 FQGNSA, per germline. This CDR3 has 13 amino acids. CDR3 amino acids: CASSAHRGGEQYF. As DNA, the CDR3 is TGTGCCAGCAGCGCTCACAGGGGTGGCGAGCAGTACTTC.

The chain has TRBV2 and TRBJ2-5, with D uncertain. Trimming removed 6 bases at V and 2 bases at J, with 22 bases between. CDR3 length: 17 residues. Germline V gene data show CDR1 as SNHLY and CDR2 as FYNNEI. CDR3 DNA sequence: TGTGCCAGCAGGACCCTCATGTTGACTGGCCGACAAGAGACCCAGTACTTC. Its protein is CASRTLMLTGRQETQYF.

This sequence joins TRBV27 and TRBJ2-1, with 15 nucleotides matching TRBD2. CDR1 is MNHEY and CDR2 is SMNVEV in the germline V gene (reference sequence). V lost 3 bases, J lost 8 bases, and 8 bases stayed unmatched. This CDR3 contains 17 residues. The CDR3 protein is CASSLGGLAGGGHEQFF. The CDR3 DNA follows: TGTGCCAGCAGTTTGGGGGGACTAGCGGGAGGTGGGCATGAGCAGTTCTTC.

This clonotype has more than one count but fewer than ten. The chain carries TRBV2 and TRBJ2-3; TRBD2 agrees at 8 bases. CDR3 length: 17 residues. Per germline, CDR1 SNHLY and CDR2 FYNNEI. After removal of 3 bases from V and 4 bases from J, the junction contained 12 bases not matched to a gene. CDR3 loop: CASSDLAAGDSPDTQYF. Written as DNA, the CDR3 is TGTGCCAGCAGTGACTTGGCAGCGGGAGATAGTCCAGATACGCAGTATTTT.

The V and J genes are TRBV28 and TRBJ1-5, with D possibly being TRBD1 (6 bases). CDR1 is MDHEN and CDR2 is SYDVKM in the germline V gene. The CDR3 totals 15 residues. V was cut by 6 bases and J by 6 bases, with 18 bases left in between. The CDR3 coding sequence is TGTGCCAGCAGCCAACGAGGGGGGGGGTTTCAGCCCCAGCATTTT. It is translated as CASSQRGGGFQPQHF. The variable domain in full, completed from reference TRBV28 and TRBJ1-5, reads DVKVTQSSRYLVKRTGEKVFLECVQDMDHENMFWYRQDPGLGLRLIYFSYDVKMKEKGDIPEGYSVSREKKERFSLILESASTNQTSMYLCASSQRGGGFQPQHFGDGTRLSIL.

This clonotype was picked up a small number of times. The V call is TRBV10-3, the J call TRBJ2-1, with D possibly matching TRBD1 (6 bases). V lost 8 bases to trimming and J lost 5 bases, with 16 bases between them. CDR1 is ENHRY and CDR2 is SYGVKD in the germline V gene. This CDR3 has 14 residues. Here the CDR3 reads CAIGGLGADNEQFF. The CDR3 bases are TGTGCCATCGGCGGACTGGGGGCCGACAATGAGCAGTTCTTC.

In this sample, this clonotype turned up a few times. This sequence joins TRBV6-6 and TRBJ2-7; D is undetermined. Judging by the DNA end, TRBJ2-5 fits better; the J call may be wrong. This CDR3 region has 12 residues. Germline lookup yields CDR1 MNHNY and CDR2 SVGAGI (reference sequence). The CDR3 sequence is CASAPPGETQYF. The CDR3 DNA is TGTGCCAGCGCCCCCCCCGGGGAGACCCAGTACTTC.

This clonotype has just a few counts. V is TRBV27 and J is TRBJ2-7; 7 bases are a match to TRBD1. Germline V lookup: CDR1 MNHEY, CDR2 SMNVEV (reference sequence). With 7 bases clipped from V and 4 bases from J, the junction kept 10 bases outside the gene matches. CDR3 length: 14 amino acids. CDR3: CASMARTGHYEQYF. The CDR3 DNA reads TGTGCCAGCATGGCACGGACAGGACATTACGAGCAGTACTTC.

The table lists this clonotype with a few counts. The chain recombines TRBV7-2 with TRBJ2-1; the match to TRBD1 covers 12 bases. The germline CDR1 and CDR2 sequences are SGHTA and FQGNSA. The CDR3 has 14 residues. V was clipped by 6 bases and J by 9 bases; unmatched bases: 6. The CDR3 here is CASRRDRGRGEQFF. In DNA form, the CDR3 reads TGTGCCAGCAGGAGGGACAGGGGGCGGGGTGAGCAGTTCTTC. Full variable domain (rest looked up from reference TRBV7-2 and TRBJ2-1): GAGVSQSPSNKVTEKGKDVELRCDPISGHTALYWYRQSLGQGLEFLIYFQGNSAPDKSGLPSDRFSAERTGGSVSTLTIQRTQQEDSAVYLCASRRDRGRGEQFFGPGTRLTVL.

This clonotype was detected only once. V gene TRBV4-3 combines with J gene TRBJ2-5, with 8 nucleotides matching TRBD1. Germline V gene lookup returns CDR1 LGHNA and CDR2 YSLEER. CDR3 length: 17 residues. V shed 0 bases and J 5 bases; nucleotides not matched to a gene: 11. The CDR3 here is CASSQDGGQGGWETQYF. The CDR3 bases are TGCGCCAGCAGCCAAGACGGCGGACAGGGTGGATGGGAGACCCAGTACTTC.

This clonotype came up a few times. This chain uses TRBV21-1 with TRBJ1-5. TRBV21-1 is tagged as a pseudogene. This CDR3 has 13 amino acids. CDR3 region: CASSKNHAGPQHF. The CDR3 DNA sequence: TGTGCCAGCAGCAAAAACCACGCGGGGCCCCAGCATTTT.

This clonotype was observed a single time. The chain has TRBV10-2 and TRBJ2-1, with TRBD1 matching 9 bases. V dropped 6 bases and J dropped 1; count of bases not matched to a gene: 13. This CDR3 spans 18 amino acids. The germline CDR1 and CDR2 sequences are WSHSY and SAAADI. In DNA form, the CDR3 reads TGCGCCAGCAGGGGTACAGGGGGCTGGCCACCTTCCTACAATGAGCAGTTCTTC. This gives the protein CASRGTGGWPPSYNEQFF.

This sequence joins TRBV29-1 and TRBJ2-3, with TRBD2 identical over 8 bases. The CDR3 totals 14 residues. Looked up from germline, CDR1 is SQVTM and CDR2 is ANQGSEA. V dropped 4 bases and J dropped 5; count of bases not matched to a gene: 8. This CDR3 is CSVVRSGGQDTQYF. The DNA of the CDR3 is TGCAGCGTTGTTCGGTCGGGAGGGCAAGATACGCAGTATTTT.

This clonotype was recorded a few times. The rearrangement links TRBV6-5 to TRBJ2-2, with D unclear. V was trimmed by 2 bases and J by 2 bases, leaving 9 bases between them. CDR3 length: 15 residues. The germline V gene encodes CDR1 MNHEY and CDR2 SVGAGI. The CDR3 nucleotides are TGTGCCAGCAGTTACAGGGCGGATAACACCGGGGAGCTGTTTTTT. It specifies CASSYRADNTGELFF.

The chain's CDR3 is CASSVGQGRDSPLHF. The CDR3 nucleotides read TGTGCCAGCAGCGTGGGACAGGGCCGGGATTCACCCCTCCACTTT. The rearrangement joins TRBV9 to TRBJ1-6; 9 nucleotides line up with TRBD1. The V gene end was trimmed by 2 bases and the J gene end by 8 bases; junction bases not matched to a gene: 5. The CDR3 loop spans 15 amino acids. Per the germline V gene, CDR1 is SGDLS and CDR2 is YYNGEE.

V usage is TRBV27 and J usage is TRBJ2-1, with 8 bases lining up with TRBD2. Per germline, CDR1 MNHEY and CDR2 SMNVEV (reference sequence). This CDR3 spans 15 amino acids. V lost 5 bases to trimming and J lost 2 bases; unmatched junction nucleotides: 5. Here the CDR3 reads CASSPGSGAYNEQFF. The DNA for the CDR3 is TGTGCCAGCAGTCCCGGTAGCGGGGCCTACAATGAGCAGTTCTTC.

The rearrangement links TRBV6-5 to TRBJ2-4; perhaps D is TRBD1 or TRBD2 (5 bases each). The J call is in doubt because the DNA end fits TRBJ2-7 better. The CDR3 totals 15 residues. From germline, CDR1 is MNHEY and CDR2 SVGAGI. CDR3 in DNA: TGTGCCAGCAGTTACAGAGGGACGGACTCCTACGAGCAGTACTTC. It codes for CASSYRGTDSYEQYF.

The rearrangement joins TRBV6-5 to TRBJ2-1; possible D gene TRBD1, 6 bases. V was clipped by 2 bases and J by 2 bases, with 7 bases between them. Germline CDR1 and CDR2: MNHEY and SVGAGI. The CDR3 sequence is 14 residues long. The CDR3 DNA is TGTGCCAGCAGTTACCGGGACACCTACAATGAGCAGTTCTTC. The encoded protein is CASSYRDTYNEQFF.

In its sample, this clonotype was seen a few times. CDR3: CASSLGDSGANVLTF. The CDR3 nucleotides are TGTGCCAGCAGCTTAGGGGACTCTGGGGCCAACGTCCTGACTTTC. The V and J genes are TRBV7-6 and TRBJ2-6; no definite D call. Between the trimmed V and J ends, which lost 1 base and 0 bases, there was a span of 4 bases. Germline V gene data show CDR1 as SGHVS and CDR2 as FNYEAQ. The CDR3 extends over 15 amino acids.

This clonotype came up a few times. The CDR3: CASSSGLPSTDTQYF. Here the CDR3 DNA reads TGCGCCAGCAGCTCGGGGCTACCTAGCACAGATACGCAGTATTTT. The rearrangement links TRBV5-1 to TRBJ2-3, with D perhaps being TRBD1 or TRBD2 (5 bases each). Germline V lookup: CDR1 SGHRS, CDR2 YFSETQ. Trimming took 3 bases from V and 0 from J, leaving 11 bases between them. The CDR3 is made up of 15 amino acids.

This clonotype has just a few counts. The chain recombines TRBV3-1 with TRBJ1-2, with D unclear. V was clipped by 5 bases and J by 8 bases, with 15 bases between them. Germline-derived CDR1 and CDR2 are LGHDT and YNNKEL (reference sequence). CDR3 length: 13 amino acids. CDR3 bases: TGTGCCAGCAGCGTCGCAGGTCCCAGCGGCTACACCTTC. It encodes CASSVAGPSGYTF.

The V call is TRBV7-2, the J call TRBJ2-1; 7 bases line up with TRBD1. Trimming took 5 bases from V and 8 from J; bases not matched to a gene: 12. There are 15 residues in the CDR3. Germline V lookup: CDR1 SGHTA, CDR2 FQGNSA. The DNA of the CDR3 is TGTGCCAGCAGCCCACGATTTACAGGGGTGGATGAGCAGTTCTTC. It encodes CASSPRFTGVDEQFF. Full variable domain (outside the CDR3, taken from reference TRBV7-2 and TRBJ2-1): GAGVSQSPSNKVTEKGKDVELRCDPISGHTALYWYRQSLGQGLEFLIYFQGNSAPDKSGLPSDRFSAERTGGSVSTLTIQRTQQEDSAVYLCASSPRFTGVDEQFFGPGTRLTVL.

The chain combines TRBV24-1 with TRBJ2-5; D is uncertain. V dropped 12 bases and J dropped 8 bases, with 6 bases sitting between them. This CDR3 comprises 8 residues. Germline loops: CDR1 KGHDR, CDR2 SFDVKD. The CDR3 region has the DNA TGTGCCTCCTCTACCCAGTACTTC. It specifies CASSTQYF.

This chain uses TRBV5-1 with TRBJ2-1; possible D gene TRBD2, 5 bases. V lost 2 bases and J 7 bases, leaving 13 bases between the germline ends. Germline V gives CDR1 SGHRS, CDR2 YFSETQ. The CDR3 runs to 14 residues. As DNA, the CDR3 is TGCGCCAGCAGCTTCGAGAAGGGCGGGAATGAGCAGTTCTTC. Translation gives CASSFEKGGNEQFF.

V gene TRBV29-1 combines with J gene TRBJ1-1; possible D gene TRBD1, 6 bases. V shed 6 bases and J shed 11 bases, with 16 bases lying between them. Per germline, CDR1 SQVTM and CDR2 ANQGSEA. The CDR3 consists of 11 residues. The CDR3 sequence is CSVPKGGSAFF. The CDR3, as DNA: TGCAGCGTGCCTAAAGGGGGGTCGGCTTTCTTT. Full variable domain (missing parts from reference TRBV29-1 and TRBJ1-1): SAVISQKPSRDICQRGTSLTIQCQVDSQVTMMFWYRQQPGQSLTLIATANQGSEATYESGFVIDKFPISRPNLTFSTLTVSNMSPEDSSIYLCSVPKGGSAFFGQGTRLTVV.